These 4 T cell receptor beta chains came from one sample sequenced in a study of T cells in Graves' hyperthyroidism and ophthalmopathy. The CDR3 regions of TCR beta were amplified from RNA transcripts. HTBI primers were used for first-round RT-PCR of the TCR CDR3. MiXCR, run by TCRdb on the multiplex PCR reads, gives a single entry per CDR3 protein. The sample shows 450,000 to 700,000 distinct CDR3 sequences, about 45% of them seen only once. Input material: peripheral blood or thyroid tissue (not recorded which). The receptors here all came from a woman aged 18-30 years with Graves' hyperthyroidism.

Remarks on this clonotype: A much larger clone differs by one base, so this may be a read error. In DNA, the CDR3 is TGCAGTGCTAGATCTTCCCCACGTTGGGTTAACACTGAAGCTTCCTTT. Translated: CSARSSPRWVNTEASF. The chain combines TRBV20-1 with TRBJ1-1, with unresolved D. The CDR3 has 16 residues. Germline loops: CDR1 DFQATT, CDR2 SNEGSKA (reference sequence).

This clonotype was counted a few times. The chain has TRBV7-6 and TRBJ2-7; D call uncertain. The CDR3 runs to 10 residues. Germline CDR1 SGHVS, CDR2 FNYEAQ. V was clipped by 8 bases and J by 2 bases, with 4 bases between them. The CDR3 DNA sequence: TGTGCCAGCCAGCCCTACGAGCAGTACTTC. It codes for CASQPYEQYF. Complete variable domain (other parts from reference TRBV7-6 and TRBJ2-7): GAGVSQSPRYKVTKRGQDVALRCDPISGHVSLYWYRQALGQGPEFLTYFNYEAQQDKSGLPNDRFSAERPEGSISTLTIQRTEQRDSAMYRCASQPYEQYFGPGTRLTVT.

This clonotype occurred many times. The rearrangement joins TRBV6-5 to TRBJ2-7, with 8 bases identical to TRBD1. Germline V gene lookup returns CDR1 MNHEY and CDR2 SVGAGI. The CDR3 has 13 amino acids. V lost 2 bases to trimming and J lost 5 bases; unmatched junction nucleotides: 2. The CDR3 sequence: CASSYDRGNEQYF. In DNA, the CDR3 is TGTGCCAGCAGTTACGACAGGGGAAACGAGCAGTACTTC.

The rearrangement links TRBV5-4 to TRBJ2-3, with 7 bases that match TRBD2. Germline CDR1 reads SGHNT; CDR2 reads YYREEE (reference sequence). The junction had 6 bases not matched to a gene; V was cut back by 4 bases and J by 1 base. This CDR3 has 15 residues. The CDR3 is CASSHGDYRTDTQYF. The CDR3 nucleotides read TGTGCCAGCAGCCACGGGGACTACCGCACAGATACGCAGTATTTT.